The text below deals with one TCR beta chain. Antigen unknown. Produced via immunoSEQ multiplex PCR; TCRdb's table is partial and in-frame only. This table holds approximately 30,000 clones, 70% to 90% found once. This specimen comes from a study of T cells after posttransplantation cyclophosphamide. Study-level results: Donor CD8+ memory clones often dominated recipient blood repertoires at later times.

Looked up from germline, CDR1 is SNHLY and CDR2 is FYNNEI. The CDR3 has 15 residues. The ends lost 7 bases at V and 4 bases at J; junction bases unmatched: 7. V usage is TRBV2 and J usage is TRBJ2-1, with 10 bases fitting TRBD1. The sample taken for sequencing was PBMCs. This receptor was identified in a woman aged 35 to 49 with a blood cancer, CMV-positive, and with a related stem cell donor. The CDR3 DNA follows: TGTGCCAGCATTTCCAGGACAGGGGGTTACAATGAGCAGTTCTTC. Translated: CASISRTGGYNEQFF.